This T cell receptor (beta chain) was profiled in a study of blood T cell repertoires in COVID-19. Across the study: From the United States, Italy and Spain came samples of acute and convalescent COVID-19. From T cells, B-cell-depleted T cells, or PBMCs came the material, which was cDNA or gDNA.

Per the original methods: Amplification of reference gene primers provided the estimated nucleated cell counts. Generated by immunoSEQ multiplex PCR, the TCRdb table keeps only in-frame clones and is missing some. The D gene and trimming were derived from the DNA, and the V and J assignments and clone size from that table. Seen here are over 90,000 clones, roughly 76% observed once, and the top ten hold around 5%. Seattle researchers signed up patients amid active infection and tracked them longitudinally. The CDR3 runs 14 residues. Germline-derived CDR1 and CDR2 are SGHRS and YFSETQ. V shed 4 bases, J shed 10 bases, and the junction held 6 bases outside the gene matches.

The genes are TRBV5-1 and TRBJ2-1; 12 bases map to TRBD2. Sequencing used peripheral blood. The sequence was obtained from a man older than 75 with COVID-19, enrolled during active disease. The CDR3 DNA is TGCGCCAGCAGCACTGAACTAGCGGGAGGAGAGCAGTTCTTC. Encoded protein: CASSTELAGGEQFF. Together with reference TRBV5-1 and TRBJ2-1, the CDR3 gives the full variable domain: KAGVTQTPRYLIKTRGQQVTLSCSPISGHRSVSWYQQTPGQGLQFLFEYFSETQRNKGNFPGRFSGRQFSNSRSEMNVSTLELGDSALYLCASSTELAGGEQFFGPGTRLTVL.